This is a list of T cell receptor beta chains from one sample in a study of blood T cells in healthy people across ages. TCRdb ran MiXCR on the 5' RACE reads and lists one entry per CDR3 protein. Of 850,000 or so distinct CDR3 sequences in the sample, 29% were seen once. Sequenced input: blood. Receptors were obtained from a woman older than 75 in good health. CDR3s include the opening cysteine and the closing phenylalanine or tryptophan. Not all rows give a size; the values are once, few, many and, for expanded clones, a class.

CDR3 protein: CSALGQLTDTQYF
V gene: TRBV20-1
clone size: many
J gene: TRBJ2-3

CDR3 protein: CASSYKAGTESPNEQYF
V gene: TRBV6-5
clone size: NA
J gene: NA

CDR3 protein: CASSISGGVYNEQYF
V gene: TRBV7-2
clone size: few
J gene: TRBJ2-5

CDR3 protein: CSALRVDSRNGHTF
V gene: TRBV20-1
clone size: few
J gene: TRBJ1-2

CDR3 protein: CASTYKGGTDTQYF
V gene: TRBV6-6
clone size: many
J gene: TRBJ2-3

CDR3 protein: CASSPWVAGTLGDTQYF
V gene: TRBV7-2
clone size: NA
J gene: TRBJ2-3

CDR3 protein: CASSETTWPEGEQFF
V gene: TRBV6-1
clone size: NA
J gene: TRBJ2-1

CDR3 protein: CASSPRGAAEAFF
V gene: TRBV5-8
clone size: many
J gene: TRBJ1-1

CDR3 protein: CASSQFMNTEAFF
V gene: TRBV14
clone size: few
J gene: TRBJ1-1

CDR3 protein: CAWSLQPNYGYTF
V gene: TRBV30
clone size: NA
J gene: TRBJ1-2

CDR3 protein: CASSAGIYNEQFF
V gene: TRBV11-2
clone size: many
J gene: TRBJ2-1

CDR3 protein: CSARAWGVVSYEQYF
V gene: TRBV20-1
clone size: few
J gene: TRBJ2-7

CDR3 protein: CSARAGGSKNTEAFF
V gene: TRBV20-1
clone size: NA
J gene: TRBJ1-1

CDR3 protein: CASSLATGANNEQFF
V gene: TRBV7-2
clone size: many
J gene: TRBJ2-1

CDR3 protein: CASSFRDGGAKNIQYF
V gene: TRBV12-3/TRBV12-4
clone size: many
J gene: TRBJ2-4

CDR3 protein: CASSLSEGVRGREKLFF
V gene: TRBV13
clone size: many
J gene: TRBJ1-4

CDR3 protein: CASSPRELNTGELFF
V gene: TRBV27
clone size: NA
J gene: TRBJ2-2

CDR3 protein: CASSGEVTAGPNEQFF
V gene: TRBV6-1
clone size: many
J gene: TRBJ2-1

CDR3 protein: CASSSTRDQPQHF
V gene: TRBV12-3/TRBV12-4
clone size: many
J gene: TRBJ1-5

CDR3 protein: CSATTRLAGGFEQFF
V gene: TRBV20-1
clone size: once
J gene: TRBJ2-1

CDR3 protein: CASSLSITEVFF
V gene: TRBV7-2
clone size: NA
J gene: TRBJ1-1

CDR3 protein: CASSWRRDRVNTEAFF
V gene: TRBV12-3/TRBV12-4
clone size: few
J gene: TRBJ1-1

CDR3 protein: CASSLATNVGETQYF
V gene: TRBV12-3/TRBV12-4
clone size: many
J gene: TRBJ2-5

CDR3 protein: CASSQGLAGVGDTQYF
V gene: TRBV7-2
clone size: NA
J gene: TRBJ2-3

CDR3 protein: CASSQGGRRSNYNERFF
V gene: TRBV4-3
clone size: NA
J gene: TRBJ2-1

CDR3 protein: CASSPGQGLVTDTQYF
V gene: TRBV5-1
clone size: NA
J gene: TRBJ2-3

CDR3 protein: CASSFSGRLYNEQFF
V gene: TRBV7-9
clone size: many
J gene: TRBJ2-1

CDR3 protein: CASSQSSRYEQYF
V gene: TRBV3-1
clone size: many
J gene: TRBJ2-7

CDR3 protein: CASSIPSGLAGGTQYF
V gene: TRBV27
clone size: many
J gene: TRBJ2-3

CDR3 protein: CASSEYRLTEAFF
V gene: TRBV7-2
clone size: many
J gene: TRBJ1-1

CDR3 protein: CASSHDGSSYNSPLHF
V gene: TRBV12-3/TRBV12-4
clone size: NA
J gene: TRBJ1-6

CDR3 protein: CASTDQTQNTEAFF
V gene: TRBV12-3/TRBV12-4
clone size: NA
J gene: TRBJ1-1

CDR3 protein: CASSFRDASYEQYF
V gene: TRBV13
clone size: NA
J gene: TRBJ2-7

CDR3 protein: CASKRLINTGELFF
V gene: TRBV7-2
clone size: NA
J gene: TRBJ2-2

CDR3 protein: CSVSQGPYGYTF
V gene: TRBV29-1
clone size: few
J gene: TRBJ1-2

CDR3 protein: CASSQDLTGTGELFF
V gene: TRBV4-2
clone size: few
J gene: TRBJ2-2

CDR3 protein: CATSESTDTQYF
V gene: TRBV24-1
clone size: few
J gene: TRBJ2-3

CDR3 protein: CAWNSRRTSGGDNEQFF
V gene: TRBV30
clone size: NA
J gene: TRBJ2-1

CDR3 protein: CASSLRFSGGADTQYF
V gene: TRBV5-1
clone size: NA
J gene: TRBJ2-3

CDR3 protein: CAGSSTLHQPQHF
V gene: TRBV28
clone size: NA
J gene: TRBJ1-5

CDR3 protein: CASQGGQGAEQYF
V gene: TRBV6-2/TRBV6-3
clone size: few
J gene: TRBJ2-7

CDR3 protein: CASSLQGMAYNEQFF
V gene: TRBV5-1
clone size: many
J gene: TRBJ2-1

CDR3 protein: CANSPGTLNKQFF
V gene: TRBV7-2
clone size: NA
J gene: TRBJ2-1

CDR3 protein: CASSYSNGQPNYGYTF
V gene: TRBV6-2/TRBV6-3
clone size: many
J gene: TRBJ1-2

CDR3 protein: CATSRARSPGDTQYF
V gene: TRBV15
clone size: few
J gene: TRBJ2-3

CDR3 protein: CSASGNLRGAYNSPLHF
V gene: TRBV20-1
clone size: NA
J gene: TRBJ1-6

CDR3 protein: CAIRKQGSGANVLTF
V gene: TRBV10-3
clone size: many
J gene: TRBJ2-6

CDR3 protein: CASSTRQAYGYTF
V gene: TRBV7-2
clone size: NA
J gene: TRBJ1-2

CDR3 protein: CASRPTGGYFSNEKLFF
V gene: TRBV21-1
clone size: few
J gene: TRBJ1-4

CDR3 protein: CASSQLGTGGRAFF
V gene: TRBV3-1
clone size: NA
J gene: TRBJ1-1

CDR3 protein: CASSQDSRFGYTF
V gene: TRBV4-1
clone size: few
J gene: TRBJ1-2

CDR3 protein: CASSLWGRPNSPLHF
V gene: TRBV3-1
clone size: NA
J gene: TRBJ1-6

CDR3 protein: CSASPASGTQYF
V gene: TRBV20-1
clone size: many
J gene: TRBJ2-5